This record looks at one T cell receptor beta chain sequence and its context. Its target is not known. A single base separates this from a much larger clone, so it may be a read error. Three rounds of nested PCR, following a modified ARM-PCR protocol, produced the TCRbeta library. MiXCR, run by TCRdb on the multiplex PCR reads, gives a single entry per CDR3 protein. The sample records about 75,000 distinct CDR3 sequences, under 70% being singletons. This sample's RNA came from whole unsorted tissue. This non-tumor lung sample came from over 3 cm beyond the tumor edge. This CDR3 is 16 amino acids long. Germline CDR1 and CDR2: SGHVS and FQNEAQ. The sample originates from a study of tumor and adjacent non-tumor tissue in lung cancer. Turning to the study itself: Patients comprised over 9 adenocarcinoma, a couple of squamous cell carcinoma and 1 small cell lung cancer. General observations from the study: Compared with tumor, normal lung showed significantly lower TCR diversity. Tumor TCR diversity, when higher, was linked to shorter survival.

This sequence was found in a woman in her 50s with non-small cell lung cancer. Sequencing used distant non-tumor lung tissue. V gene TRBV7-8 combines with J gene TRBJ2-1; TRBD2 is a possible D gene (6 bases). CDR3 region: CASSSERVYSYDEQFF. The CDR3 DNA reads as TGTGCCAGCAGCTCTGAGCGGGTATACTCCTACGATGAGCAGTTCTTC.